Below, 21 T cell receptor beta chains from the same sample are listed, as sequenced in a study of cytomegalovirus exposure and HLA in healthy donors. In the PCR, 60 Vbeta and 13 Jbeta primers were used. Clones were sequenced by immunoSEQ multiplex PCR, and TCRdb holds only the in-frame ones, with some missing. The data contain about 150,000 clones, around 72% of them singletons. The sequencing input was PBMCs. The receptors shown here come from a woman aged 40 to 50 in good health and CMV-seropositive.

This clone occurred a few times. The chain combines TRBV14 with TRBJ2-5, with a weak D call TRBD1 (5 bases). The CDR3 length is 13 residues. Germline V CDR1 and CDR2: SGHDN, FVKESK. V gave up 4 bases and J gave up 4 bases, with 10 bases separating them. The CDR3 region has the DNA TGTGCCAGCAGCCGCTGGACATTAGAGACCCAGTACTTC. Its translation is CASSRWTLETQYF.

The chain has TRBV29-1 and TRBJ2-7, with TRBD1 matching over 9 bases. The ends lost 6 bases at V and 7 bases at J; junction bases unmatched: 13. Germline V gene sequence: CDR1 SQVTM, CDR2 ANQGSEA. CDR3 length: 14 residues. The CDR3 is CSVESTGTGSEQYF. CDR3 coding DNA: TGCAGCGTAGAAAGTACCGGGACAGGGAGTGAGCAGTACTTC.

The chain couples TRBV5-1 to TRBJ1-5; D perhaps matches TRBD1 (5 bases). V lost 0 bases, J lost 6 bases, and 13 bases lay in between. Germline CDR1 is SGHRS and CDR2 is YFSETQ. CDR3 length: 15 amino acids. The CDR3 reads CASSLEGAISQPQHF. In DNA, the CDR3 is TGCGCCAGCAGCTTGGAAGGGGCAATCAGTCAGCCCCAGCATTTT. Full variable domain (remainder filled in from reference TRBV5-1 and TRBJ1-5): KAGVTQTPRYLIKTRGQQVTLSCSPISGHRSVSWYQQTPGQGLQFLFEYFSETQRNKGNFPGRFSGRQFSNSRSEMNVSTLELGDSALYLCASSLEGAISQPQHFGDGTRLSIL.

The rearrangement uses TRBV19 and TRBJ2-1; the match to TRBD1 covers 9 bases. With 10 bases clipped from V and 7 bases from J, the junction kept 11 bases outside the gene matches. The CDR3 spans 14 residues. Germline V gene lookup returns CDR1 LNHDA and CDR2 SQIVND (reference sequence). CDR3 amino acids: CATRGQGIWNEQFF. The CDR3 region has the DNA TGTGCCACTAGAGGACAGGGGATTTGGAATGAGCAGTTCTTC. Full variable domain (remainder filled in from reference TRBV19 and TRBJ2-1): DGGITQSPKYLFRKEGQNVTLSCEQNLNHDAMYWYRQDPGQGLRLIYYSQIVNDFQKGDIAEGYSVSREKKESFPLTVTSAQKNPTAFYLCATRGQGIWNEQFFGPGTRLTVL.

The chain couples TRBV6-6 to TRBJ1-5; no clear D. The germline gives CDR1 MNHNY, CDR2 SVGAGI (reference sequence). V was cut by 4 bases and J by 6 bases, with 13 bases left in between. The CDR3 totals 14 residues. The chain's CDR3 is CASSSNLGAQPQHF. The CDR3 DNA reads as TGTGCCAGCAGTTCAAACTTAGGAGCTCAGCCCCAGCATTTT.

The CDR3 loop reads CALNYGGLGVGEQYF. CDR3 DNA: TGTGCCTTAAACTACGGGGGACTAGGGGTTGGGGAGCAGTACTTC. The V call is TRBV30, the J call TRBJ2-7, with TRBD2 matching over 8 bases. J was trimmed by 7 bases and V by 7 bases; bases with no gene match: 18. This CDR3 is 15 amino acids long. CDR1 is GTSNPN, CDR2 SVGIG, per germline (reference sequence).

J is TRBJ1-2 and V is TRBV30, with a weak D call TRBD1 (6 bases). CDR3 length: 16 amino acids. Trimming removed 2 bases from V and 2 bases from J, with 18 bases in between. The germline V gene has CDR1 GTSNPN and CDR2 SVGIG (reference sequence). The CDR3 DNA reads TGTGCCTGGAGTCACAGAATGACAGGATCAAACTATGGCTACACCTTC. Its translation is CAWSHRMTGSNYGYTF.

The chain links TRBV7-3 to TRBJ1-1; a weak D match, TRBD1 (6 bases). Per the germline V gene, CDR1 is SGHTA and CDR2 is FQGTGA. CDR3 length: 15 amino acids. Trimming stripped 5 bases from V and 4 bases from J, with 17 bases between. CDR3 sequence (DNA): TGTGCCAGCAGCCCGCGACCCGGGACACCCACTGAAGCTTTCTTT. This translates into CASSPRPGTPTEAFF.

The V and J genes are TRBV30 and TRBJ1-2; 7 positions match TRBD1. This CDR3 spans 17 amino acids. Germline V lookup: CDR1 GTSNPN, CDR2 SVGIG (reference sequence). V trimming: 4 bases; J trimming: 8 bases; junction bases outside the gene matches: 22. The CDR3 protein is CAWNGGLTGVDGRGYTF. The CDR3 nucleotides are TGTGCCTGGAATGGCGGGCTAACAGGGGTTGACGGGAGAGGCTACACCTTC.

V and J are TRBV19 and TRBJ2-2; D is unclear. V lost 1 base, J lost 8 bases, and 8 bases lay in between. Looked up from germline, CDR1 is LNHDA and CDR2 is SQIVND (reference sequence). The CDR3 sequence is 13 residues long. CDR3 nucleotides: TGTGCCAGTAGTATAGCGAGTCCAGGGGAGCTGTTTTTT. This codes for CASSIASPGELFF. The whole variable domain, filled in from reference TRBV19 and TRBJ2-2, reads DGGITQSPKYLFRKEGQNVTLSCEQNLNHDAMYWYRQDPGQGLRLIYYSQIVNDFQKGDIAEGYSVSREKKESFPLTVTSAQKNPTAFYLCASSIASPGELFFGEGSRLTVL.

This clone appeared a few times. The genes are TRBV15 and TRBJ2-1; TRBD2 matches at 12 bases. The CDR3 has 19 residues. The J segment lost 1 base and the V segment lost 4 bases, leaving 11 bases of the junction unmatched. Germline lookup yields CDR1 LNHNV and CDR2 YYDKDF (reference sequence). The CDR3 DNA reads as TGTGCCACCAGCAAGCACCCTAGCGGGGGGGCTAGTTCCTACAATGAGCAGTTCTTC. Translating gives CATSKHPSGGASSYNEQFF.

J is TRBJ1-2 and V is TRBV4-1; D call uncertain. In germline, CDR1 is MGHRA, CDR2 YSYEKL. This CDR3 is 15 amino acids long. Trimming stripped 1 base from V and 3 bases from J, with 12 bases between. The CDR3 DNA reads TGCGCCAGCAGCCAAGTGGTCCCCACACACTATGGCTACACCTTC. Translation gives CASSQVVPTHYGYTF.

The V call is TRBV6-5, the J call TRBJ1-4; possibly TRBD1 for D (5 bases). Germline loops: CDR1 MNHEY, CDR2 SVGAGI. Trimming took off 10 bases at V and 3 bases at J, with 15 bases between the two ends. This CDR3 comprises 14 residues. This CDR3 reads CATRGGTANEKLFF. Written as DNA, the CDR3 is TGTGCCACTCGGGGGGGGACGGCTAATGAAAAACTGTTTTTT.

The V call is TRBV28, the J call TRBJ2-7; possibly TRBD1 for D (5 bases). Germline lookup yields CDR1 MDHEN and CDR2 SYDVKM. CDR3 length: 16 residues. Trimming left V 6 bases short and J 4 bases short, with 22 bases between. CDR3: CASSLGSWGSSYEQYF. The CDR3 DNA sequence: TGTGCCAGCAGCCTGGGCTCTTGGGGCAGCTCTTACGAGCAGTACTTC.

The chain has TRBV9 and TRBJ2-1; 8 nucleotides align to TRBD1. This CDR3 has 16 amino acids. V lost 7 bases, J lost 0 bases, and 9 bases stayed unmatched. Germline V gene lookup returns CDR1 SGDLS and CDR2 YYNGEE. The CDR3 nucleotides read TGTGCCAGCTCTCAGGGGGCCTTTAACTCCTACAATGAGCAGTTCTTC. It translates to CASSQGAFNSYNEQFF.

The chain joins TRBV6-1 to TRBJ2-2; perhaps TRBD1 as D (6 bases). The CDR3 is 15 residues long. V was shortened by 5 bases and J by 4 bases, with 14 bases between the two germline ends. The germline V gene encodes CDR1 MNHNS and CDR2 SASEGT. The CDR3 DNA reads TGTGCCAGCAGTAACCGGGACATTTCCACCGGGGAGCTGTTTTTT. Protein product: CASSNRDISTGELFF.

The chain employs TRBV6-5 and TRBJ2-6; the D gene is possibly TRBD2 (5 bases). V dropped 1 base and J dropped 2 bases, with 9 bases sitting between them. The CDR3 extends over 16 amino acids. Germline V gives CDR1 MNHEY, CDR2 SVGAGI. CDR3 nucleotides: TGTGCCAGCAGTTACTACACCGGGGCTGGGGCCAACGTCCTGACTTTC. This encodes CASSYYTGAGANVLTF.

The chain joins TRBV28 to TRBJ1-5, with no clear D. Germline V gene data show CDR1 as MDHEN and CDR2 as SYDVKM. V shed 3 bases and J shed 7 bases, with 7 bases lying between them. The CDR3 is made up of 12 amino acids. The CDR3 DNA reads TGTGCCAGCAGTTTTCCTAGACAGCCCCAGCATTTT. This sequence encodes CASSFPRQPQHF.

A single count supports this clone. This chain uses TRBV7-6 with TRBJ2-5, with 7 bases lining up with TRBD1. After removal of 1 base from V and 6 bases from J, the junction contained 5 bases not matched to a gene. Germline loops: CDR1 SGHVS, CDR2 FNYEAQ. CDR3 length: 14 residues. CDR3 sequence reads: CASSLGNRGQTQYF. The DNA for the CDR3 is TGTGCCAGCAGCTTAGGGAACAGGGGCCAGACCCAGTACTTC.

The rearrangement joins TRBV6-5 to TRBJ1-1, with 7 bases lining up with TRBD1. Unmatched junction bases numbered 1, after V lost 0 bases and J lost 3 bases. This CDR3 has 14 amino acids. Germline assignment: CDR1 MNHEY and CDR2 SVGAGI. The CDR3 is CASSYSGGYTEAFF. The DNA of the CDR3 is TGTGCCAGCAGTTACTCAGGGGGCTACACTGAAGCTTTCTTT.

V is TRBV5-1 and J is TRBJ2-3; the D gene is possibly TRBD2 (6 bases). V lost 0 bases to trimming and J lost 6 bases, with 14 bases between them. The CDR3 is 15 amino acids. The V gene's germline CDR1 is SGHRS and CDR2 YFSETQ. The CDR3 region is CASSLGRLGVDTQYF. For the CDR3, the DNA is TGCGCCAGCAGCTTGGGGCGACTAGGCGTGGATACGCAGTATTTT.